The source of this T cell receptor beta chain is a study of blood T cells in healthy people across ages. This clonotype was detected ten times or more. Its antigen is as yet unknown. Extractions gave at least 5.5 micrograms of total RNA per sample. Study findings and constraints: Naive T cell percentage strongly correlated with TCR beta diversity.

This CDR3 is built from 13 residues. Germline values: CDR1 LNHDA, CDR2 SQIVND (reference sequence). The V end lost 4 bases, the J end lost 10 bases, and 14 bases lay between the germline ends. The second PCR ran about 6 to 12 cycles with a sample-barcoded 5' primer and J-beta primers. TCRdb used MiXCR to reprocess the 5' RACE reads, holding one entry per CDR3 protein. Found here are about 1.6 million distinct CDR3 sequences, about 35% of them singletons; the top ten hold 10% to 12%. Sequenced input: blood. J is TRBJ2-1 and V is TRBV19; D unresolved. This clonotype was sampled from a woman in her twenties or thirties in good health. CDR3 region: CASSTSILGEQFF. The DNA for the CDR3 is TGTGCCAGTAGTACCTCTATCCTGGGAGAGCAGTTCTTC.